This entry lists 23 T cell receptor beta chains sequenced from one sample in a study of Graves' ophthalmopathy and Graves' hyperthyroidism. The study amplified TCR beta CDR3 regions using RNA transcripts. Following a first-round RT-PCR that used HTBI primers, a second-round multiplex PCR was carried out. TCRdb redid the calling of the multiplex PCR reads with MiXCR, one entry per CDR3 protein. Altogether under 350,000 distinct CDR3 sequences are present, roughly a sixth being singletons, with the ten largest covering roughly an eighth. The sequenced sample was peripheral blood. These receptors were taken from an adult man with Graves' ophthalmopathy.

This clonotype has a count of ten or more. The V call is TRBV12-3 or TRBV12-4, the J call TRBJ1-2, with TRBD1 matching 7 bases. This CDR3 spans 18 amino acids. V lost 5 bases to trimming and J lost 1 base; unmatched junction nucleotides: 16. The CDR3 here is CASSLKVLGTDFNYGYTF. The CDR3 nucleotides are TGTGCCAGCAGTCTTAAGGTTTTGGGGACAGACTTTAACTATGGCTACACCTTC.

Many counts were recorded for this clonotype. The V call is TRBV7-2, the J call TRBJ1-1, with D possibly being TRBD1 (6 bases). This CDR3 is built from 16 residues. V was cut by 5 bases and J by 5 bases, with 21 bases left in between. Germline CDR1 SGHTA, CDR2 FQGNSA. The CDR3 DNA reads TGTGCCAGCAGCCTCAACCACAGGGTTGGTGCAACTGAAGCTTTCTTT. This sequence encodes CASSLNHRVGATEAFF.

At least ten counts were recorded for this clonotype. CDR3 residues: CASSLPGQLSSYEQYF. In nucleotides, the CDR3 is TGTGCCAGCAGCTTACCGGGACAGTTGAGCTCCTACGAGCAGTACTTC. This rearrangement joins TRBV7-2 to TRBJ2-7, with TRBD1 matching over 7 bases. The CDR3 contains 16 residues. V trimming: 2 bases; J trimming: 0 bases; junction bases outside the gene matches: 7. Germline V CDR1 and CDR2: SGHTA, FQGNSA.

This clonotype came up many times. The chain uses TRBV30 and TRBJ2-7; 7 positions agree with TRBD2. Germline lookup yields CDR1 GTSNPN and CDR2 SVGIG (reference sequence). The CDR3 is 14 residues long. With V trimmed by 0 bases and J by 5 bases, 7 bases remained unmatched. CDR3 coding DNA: TGTGCCTGGAGTGTGGGGAGGGGAGCGCACGAGCAGTACTTC. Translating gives CAWSVGRGAHEQYF.

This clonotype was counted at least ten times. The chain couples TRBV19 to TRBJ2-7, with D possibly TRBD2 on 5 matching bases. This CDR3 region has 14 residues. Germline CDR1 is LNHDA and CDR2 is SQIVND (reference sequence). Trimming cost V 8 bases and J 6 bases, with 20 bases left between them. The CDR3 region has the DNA TGTGCCAGTTCGCCCAAAGCGGCTGGTGGCGAGCAGTACTTC. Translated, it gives CASSPKAAGGEQYF.

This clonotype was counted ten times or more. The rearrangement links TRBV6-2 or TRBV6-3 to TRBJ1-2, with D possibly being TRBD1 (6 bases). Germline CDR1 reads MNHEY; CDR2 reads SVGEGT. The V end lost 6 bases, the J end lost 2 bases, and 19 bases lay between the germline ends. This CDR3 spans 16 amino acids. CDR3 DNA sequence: TGTGCCAGCAGCCCGAGCTACAGGGTCCTAAACTATGGCTACACCTTC. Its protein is CASSPSYRVLNYGYTF.

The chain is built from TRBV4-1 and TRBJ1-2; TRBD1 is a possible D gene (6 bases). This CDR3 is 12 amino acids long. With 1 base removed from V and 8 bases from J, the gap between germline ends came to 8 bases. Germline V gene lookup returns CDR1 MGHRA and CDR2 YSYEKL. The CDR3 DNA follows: TGCGCCAGCAGCCAAGGGACAGACGGCTACACCTTC. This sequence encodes CASSQGTDGYTF.

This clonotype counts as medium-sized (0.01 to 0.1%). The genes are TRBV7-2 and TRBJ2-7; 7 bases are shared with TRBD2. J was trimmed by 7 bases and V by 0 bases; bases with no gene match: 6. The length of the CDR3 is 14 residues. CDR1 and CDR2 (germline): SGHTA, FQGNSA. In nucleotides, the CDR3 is TGTGCCAGCAGCTTAGCGGGACTATTAGTTGAGCAGTACTTC. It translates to CASSLAGLLVEQYF.

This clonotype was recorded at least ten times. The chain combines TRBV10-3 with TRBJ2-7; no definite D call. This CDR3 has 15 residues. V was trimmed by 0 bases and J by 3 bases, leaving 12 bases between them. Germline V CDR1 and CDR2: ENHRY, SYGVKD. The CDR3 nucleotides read TGTGCCATCAGTGAGTCATCACTGCTTGTCTACGAGCAGTACTTC. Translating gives CAISESSLLVYEQYF.

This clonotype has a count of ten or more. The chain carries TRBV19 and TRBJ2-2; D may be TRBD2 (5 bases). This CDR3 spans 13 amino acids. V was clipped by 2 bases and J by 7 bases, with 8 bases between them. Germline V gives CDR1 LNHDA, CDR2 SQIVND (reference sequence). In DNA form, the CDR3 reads TGTGCCAGTAGTATAAGGGCGGGCGGGGAGCTGTTTTTT. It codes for CASSIRAGGELFF.

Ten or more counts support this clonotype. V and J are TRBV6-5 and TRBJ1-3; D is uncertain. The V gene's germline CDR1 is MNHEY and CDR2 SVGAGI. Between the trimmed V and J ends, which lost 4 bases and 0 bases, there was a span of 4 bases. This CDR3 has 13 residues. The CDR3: CASSSNSGNTIYF. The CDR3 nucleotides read TGTGCCAGCAGTTCTAACTCTGGAAACACCATATATTTT.

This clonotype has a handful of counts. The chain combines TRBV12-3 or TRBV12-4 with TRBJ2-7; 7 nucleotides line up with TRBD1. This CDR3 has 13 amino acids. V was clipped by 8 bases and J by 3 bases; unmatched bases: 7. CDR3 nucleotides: TGTGCCAGCTCCCAGGGGGTTATCTACGAGCAGTACTTC. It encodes CASSQGVIYEQYF.

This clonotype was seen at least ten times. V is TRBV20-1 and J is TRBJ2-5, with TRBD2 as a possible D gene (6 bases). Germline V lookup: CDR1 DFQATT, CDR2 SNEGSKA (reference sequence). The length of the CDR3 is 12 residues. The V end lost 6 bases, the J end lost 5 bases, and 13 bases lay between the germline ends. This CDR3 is CSAGRTRETQYF. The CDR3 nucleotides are TGCAGTGCAGGGAGGACTCGGGAGACCCAGTACTTC.

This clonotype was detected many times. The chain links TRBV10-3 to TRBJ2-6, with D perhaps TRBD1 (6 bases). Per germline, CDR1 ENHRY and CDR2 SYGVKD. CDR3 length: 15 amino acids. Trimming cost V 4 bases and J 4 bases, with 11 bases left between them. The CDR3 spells CAISGGGYGANVLTF. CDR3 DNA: TGTGCCATCAGTGGAGGGGGATACGGGGCCAACGTCCTGACTTTC.

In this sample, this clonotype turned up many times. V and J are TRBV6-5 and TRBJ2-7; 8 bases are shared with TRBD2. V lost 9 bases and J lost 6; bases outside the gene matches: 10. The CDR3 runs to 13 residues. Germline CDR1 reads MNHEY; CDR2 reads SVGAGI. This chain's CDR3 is CASSRIGGGEQYF. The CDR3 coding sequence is TGTGCCAGTTCCCGAATCGGGGGGGGCGAGCAGTACTTC.

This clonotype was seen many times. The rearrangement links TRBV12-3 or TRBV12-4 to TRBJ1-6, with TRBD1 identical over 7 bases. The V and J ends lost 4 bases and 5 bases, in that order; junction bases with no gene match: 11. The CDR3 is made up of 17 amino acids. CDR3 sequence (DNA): TGTGCCAGCAGTTCCCGGTTAAGGGGGCGGGATAATTCACCCCTCCACTTT. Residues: CASSSRLRGRDNSPLHF.

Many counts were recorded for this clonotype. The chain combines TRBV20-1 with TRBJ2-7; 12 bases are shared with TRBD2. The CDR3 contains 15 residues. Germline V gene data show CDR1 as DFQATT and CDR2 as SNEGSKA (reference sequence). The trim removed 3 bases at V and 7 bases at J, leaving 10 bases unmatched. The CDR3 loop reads CSASPTSGRGREQYF. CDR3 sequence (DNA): TGCAGTGCTAGCCCGACTAGCGGGAGAGGAAGGGAGCAGTACTTC.

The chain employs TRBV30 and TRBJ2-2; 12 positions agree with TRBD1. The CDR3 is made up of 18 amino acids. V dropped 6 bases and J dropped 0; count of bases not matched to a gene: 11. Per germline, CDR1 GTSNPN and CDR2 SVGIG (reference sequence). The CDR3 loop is CACQPRDRGLTNTGELFF. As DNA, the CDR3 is TGTGCCTGCCAGCCTCGGGACAGGGGGCTTACGAACACCGGGGAGCTGTTTTTT.

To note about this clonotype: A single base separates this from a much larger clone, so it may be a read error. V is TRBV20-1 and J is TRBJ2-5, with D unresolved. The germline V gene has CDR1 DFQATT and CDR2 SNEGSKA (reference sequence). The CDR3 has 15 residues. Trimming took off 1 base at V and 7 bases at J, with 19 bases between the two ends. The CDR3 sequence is CSARGRRTSFATQYF. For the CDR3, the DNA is TGCAGTGCTAGAGGTCGACGGACCTCGTTTGCGACCCAGTACTTC.

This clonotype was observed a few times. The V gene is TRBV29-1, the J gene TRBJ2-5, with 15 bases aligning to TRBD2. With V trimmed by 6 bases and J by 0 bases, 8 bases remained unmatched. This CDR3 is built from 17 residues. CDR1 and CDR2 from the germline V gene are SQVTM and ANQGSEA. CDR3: CSVPGLAGGGDQETQYF. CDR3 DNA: TGCAGCGTGCCGGGACTAGCGGGAGGAGGGGACCAAGAGACCCAGTACTTC.

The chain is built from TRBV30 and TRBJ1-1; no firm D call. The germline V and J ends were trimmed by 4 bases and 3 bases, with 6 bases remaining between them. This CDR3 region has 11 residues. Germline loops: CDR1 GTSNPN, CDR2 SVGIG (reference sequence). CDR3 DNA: TGTGCCTGGACAAGGGACACTGAAGCTTTCTTT. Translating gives CAWTRDTEAFF.

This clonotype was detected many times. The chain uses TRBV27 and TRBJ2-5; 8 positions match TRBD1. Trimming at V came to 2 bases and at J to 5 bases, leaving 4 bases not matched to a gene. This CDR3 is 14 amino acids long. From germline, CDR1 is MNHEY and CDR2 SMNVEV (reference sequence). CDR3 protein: CASSLAGQAETQYF. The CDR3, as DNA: TGTGCCAGCAGTTTAGCGGGACAGGCGGAGACCCAGTACTTC.

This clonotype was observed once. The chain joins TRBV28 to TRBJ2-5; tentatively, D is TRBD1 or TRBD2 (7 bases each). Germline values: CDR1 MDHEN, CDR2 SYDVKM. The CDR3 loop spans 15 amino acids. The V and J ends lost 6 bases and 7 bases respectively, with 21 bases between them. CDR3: CASSRGGRLGWTQYF. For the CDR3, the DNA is TGTGCCAGCAGCAGGGGGGGGAGACTGGGATGGACCCAGTACTTC.